These 20 T cell receptor beta chains share one sample of origin, sequenced in a study of blood T cell repertoires in COVID-19 (dated by TCRdb to the early 2020s). The library was made by the immunoSEQ multiplex PCR assay. TCRdb retrieved this table from immuneACCESS and kept in-frame rearrangements only. Not all clones are present; in checked studies, unresolved V genes account for under half, and no reason is known for the remainder. This sample gives under 110,000 clones in total; roughly nine tenths of them show up just once. In total, the top ten clones hold around 16% of the sample. The sequencing input was peripheral blood. Receptors were obtained from a man aged 50 to 60 with acute or convalescent COVID-19.

The chain is built from TRBV19 and TRBJ1-5; unclear D gene. In germline, CDR1 is LNHDA, CDR2 SQIVND (reference sequence). The ends were cut back, 5 bases at V and 1 base at J, with 12 bases in the middle. The CDR3 has 15 residues. CDR3 sequence (DNA): TGTGCCAGTAGTTCCACTGCAGGAAGCAATCAGCCCCAGCATTTT. It encodes CASSSTAGSNQPQHF.

The chain joins TRBV28 to TRBJ2-2; 9 bases fit TRBD2. There are 14 residues in the CDR3. Per germline, CDR1 MDHEN and CDR2 SYDVKM. V lost 6 bases and J lost 5; bases outside the gene matches: 4. This chain's CDR3 is CASSRGLATGELFF. The CDR3 coding sequence is TGTGCCAGCAGCAGGGGACTAGCTACCGGGGAGCTGTTTTTT.

V usage is TRBV27 and J usage is TRBJ1-5, with no clear D. The CDR3 runs to 15 residues. Germline V gene sequence: CDR1 MNHEY, CDR2 SMNVEV (reference sequence). Between the trimmed V and J ends, which lost 2 bases and 7 bases, there was a span of 15 bases. CDR3 amino acids: CASSLLPPGVQPQHF. Here the CDR3 DNA reads TGTGCCAGCAGTTTACTCCCCCCCGGAGTCCAGCCCCAGCATTTT.

V gene TRBV11-2 combines with J gene TRBJ1-1; D may be TRBD1 (5 bases). V lost 3 bases to trimming and J lost 4 bases, with 15 bases between them. The germline gives CDR1 SGHAT, CDR2 FQNNGV. This CDR3 has 15 residues. CDR3: CASSFRQSGSTEAFF. In DNA, the CDR3 is TGTGCCAGCAGCTTCAGACAGTCCGGCAGCACTGAAGCTTTCTTT.

This clone was seen only once. The chain has TRBV7-3 and TRBJ1-6, with 9 bases identical to TRBD1. Germline trimming cut 5 bases from V and 9 bases from J; bases unmatched to any gene: 8. The CDR3 runs to 15 residues. From germline, CDR1 is SGHTA and CDR2 FQGTGA. Written as DNA, the CDR3 is TGTGCCAGCAGCCCAACAGGGGGCGGAGGTTCACCCCTCCACTTT. Its translation: CASSPTGGGGSPLHF.

This sequence joins TRBV4-1 and TRBJ2-7; TRBD2 is a possible D gene (5 bases). Looked up from germline, CDR1 is MGHRA and CDR2 is YSYEKL. V shed 4 bases and J shed 0 bases, with 16 bases lying between them. The CDR3 has 16 amino acids. CDR3 coding DNA: TGCGCCAGCAGCCCGGAGGACGGGCGAAGCTCCTACGAGCAGTACTTC. Translated, it gives CASSPEDGRSSYEQYF.

The gene calls are TRBV6-5 and TRBJ2-7, with 8 bases aligning to TRBD1. Germline lookup yields CDR1 MNHEY and CDR2 SVGAGI. Losses at the gene ends were 6 bases for V and 2 bases for J; bases not matched to a gene: 6. The CDR3 consists of 14 residues. Here the CDR3 reads CASSPWTGPYEQYF. CDR3 DNA sequence: TGTGCCAGCAGCCCCTGGACAGGGCCCTACGAGCAGTACTTC.

The rearrangement joins TRBV14 to TRBJ2-1; the D gene is possibly TRBD2 (5 bases). The CDR3 runs 15 residues. Trimming pared 5 bases from V and 7 bases from J, leaving 18 bases between. Germline V gene lookup returns CDR1 SGHDN and CDR2 FVKESK. The CDR3 loop reads CASSYTRSDVNEQFF. The CDR3 DNA is TGTGCCAGCAGCTATACTAGATCGGATGTGAATGAGCAGTTCTTC.

This sequence joins TRBV5-1 and TRBJ1-1; D unclear. The V gene lost 1 base and the J gene lost 1 base, with 5 bases spanning the gap. CDR1 is SGHRS and CDR2 is YFSETQ in the germline V gene. The CDR3 has 13 residues. Here the CDR3 DNA reads TGCGCCAGCAGCTTGTCTTCGAACACTGAAGCTTTCTTT. Its translation is CASSLSSNTEAFF.

This clone has only one observation. V usage is TRBV6-5 and J usage is TRBJ1-2, with TRBD1 matching 10 bases. Trimming removed 5 bases from V and 9 bases from J; junction bases left unmatched: 6. CDR1 and CDR2 (germline): MNHEY, SVGAGI. The CDR3 length is 13 residues. The CDR3 is CASSPGQGLSYTF. The CDR3 nucleotides are TGTGCCAGCAGTCCGGGACAGGGGTTGAGCTACACCTTC.

The V call is TRBV6-5, the J call TRBJ1-4; 9 bases match TRBD1. V lost 7 bases and J lost 10; bases outside the gene matches: 10. The germline V gene encodes CDR1 MNHEY and CDR2 SVGAGI. This CDR3 spans 14 amino acids. DNA for the CDR3: TGTGCCAGCACTACAGGGGGCCTAGGCGGAAAACTGTTTTTT. Its translation: CASTTGGLGGKLFF.

The V and J genes are TRBV19 and TRBJ1-4; D not resolved. Germline CDR1 reads LNHDA; CDR2 reads SQIVND (reference sequence). This CDR3 has 14 amino acids. Trimming shortened V by 6 bases and J by 7 bases, and 15 bases separated the two germline ends. The CDR3 DNA is TGTGCCAGTAGCAACCAGATGATTGGTGAAAAACTGTTTTTT. Translation gives CASSNQMIGEKLFF.

V is TRBV3-1 (or the pseudogene TRBV3-2) and J is TRBJ1-1; no reliable D call. Trimming stripped 1 base from V and 0 bases from J, with 6 bases between. Germline V gene sequence: CDR1 LGHDT, CDR2 YNNKEL (reference sequence). The CDR3 is 14 residues long. CDR3 DNA sequence: TGTGCCAGCAGCCAAGCGACAATGAACACTGAAGCTTTCTTT. Protein: CASSQATMNTEAFF.

The J gene is TRBJ1-6, the V gene TRBV9, with D maybe TRBD1 (5 bases). Between the trimmed V and J ends, which lost 2 bases and 7 bases, there was a span of 16 bases. The CDR3 extends over 16 amino acids. CDR1 SGDLS and CDR2 YYNGEE come from the germline V gene. CDR3 DNA sequence: TGTGCCAGCAGCGTTCGGGGGGACCCACAGAATTCACCCCTCCACTTT. Translating gives CASSVRGDPQNSPLHF. Filled out from reference TRBV9 and TRBJ1-6, the complete variable domain reads DSGVTQTPKHLITATGQRVTLRCSPRSGDLSVYWYQQSLDQGLQFLIQYYNGEERAKGNILERFSAQQFPDLHSELNLSSLELGDSALYFCASSVRGDPQNSPLHFGNGTRLTVT.

As DNA, the CDR3 is TGTGCCAGCAGCTTACCCCCCCGACCCCTCCACTTT. Translated: CASSLPPRPLHF. This chain links TRBV7-2 with TRBJ1-6; D uncertain. CDR1 is SGHTA, CDR2 FQGNSA, per germline. The CDR3 extends over 12 amino acids. The V gene lost 2 bases and the J gene lost 12 bases, with 8 bases spanning the gap.

The rearrangement links TRBV18 to TRBJ2-2; TRBD2 is a possible D gene (6 bases). The length of the CDR3 is 17 residues. The V end was cut by 0 bases, the J end by 7 bases, with 18 bases between. CDR1 and CDR2 from the germline V gene are KGHSH and LQKENI. CDR3 protein: CASSPPYGGDQGGELFF. As DNA, the CDR3 is TGTGCCAGCTCACCACCTTATGGCGGGGATCAAGGCGGGGAGCTGTTTTTT.

The chain joins TRBV5-6 to TRBJ2-1, with 11 bases aligning to TRBD2. Germline CDR1 reads SGHDT; CDR2 reads YYEEEE. The V segment lost 0 bases and the J segment 3 bases; nucleotides outside the gene matches: 5. The CDR3 runs to 17 residues. The CDR3 loop reads CASSLDLLAGDYNEQFF. The CDR3 DNA sequence: TGTGCCAGCAGCTTGGACTTACTAGCGGGGGACTACAATGAGCAGTTCTTC.

This clone was recorded only once. The chain links TRBV11-3 to TRBJ2-6; weak D call: TRBD1 (6 bases). V lost 0 bases to trimming and J lost 2 bases, with 17 bases between them. There are 19 residues in the CDR3. The germline V gene has CDR1 SGHNT and CDR2 YENEEA. CDR3 region: CASSLDQTRGKAGANVLTF. The CDR3 DNA reads as TGTGCCAGCAGCTTAGATCAAACCAGGGGAAAGGCTGGGGCCAACGTCCTGACTTTC.

V and J are TRBV5-5 and TRBJ2-7; no firm D call. Germline V gene sequence: CDR1 SGHKS, CDR2 YYEKEE (reference sequence). The length of the CDR3 is 13 residues. V was clipped by 5 bases and J by 2 bases, with 11 bases between them. As DNA, the CDR3 is TGTGCCAGCAGTCCTATGGGCGCCTACGAGCAGTACTTC. It yields the protein CASSPMGAYEQYF.

This clone was detected ten times or more. The chain has TRBV5-4 and TRBJ2-2; 12 bases are a match to TRBD2. The CDR3 is 16 amino acids. The germline V gene has CDR1 SGHNT and CDR2 YYREEE (reference sequence). The J segment lost 6 bases and the V segment lost 0 bases, leaving 3 bases of the junction unmatched. The CDR3 here is CASSLGLAGGPGELFF. CDR3 in DNA: TGTGCCAGCAGCTTGGGGCTAGCGGGGGGGCCCGGGGAGCTGTTTTTT.